The 7 T cell receptor beta chains below come from one sample, sequenced in a study of cytomegalovirus exposure and HLA in healthy donors. The primer mix had 60 Vbeta and 13 Jbeta primers. Libraries were prepared by immunoSEQ multiplex PCR; TCRdb keeps only in-frame clonotypes and omits some of them. The sample comprises 90,000 to 120,000 clones, 77% of which are singletons, and roughly 4.2% rests with the top ten. The source material was PBMCs. All receptors come from a male donor in good health and CMV-seronegative.

This clone occurred once. V gene TRBV6-1 combines with J gene TRBJ2-1, with D possibly being TRBD2 (6 bases). Trimming left V 9 bases short and J 7 bases short, with 13 bases between. Germline CDR1 is MNHNS and CDR2 is SASEGT. There are 12 residues in the CDR3. The CDR3 reads CASAGLINEQFF. The CDR3 coding sequence is TGTGCCAGTGCGGGACTCATTAATGAGCAGTTCTTC.

This sequence joins TRBV5-4 and TRBJ2-7; tentatively, D is TRBD1 (6 bases). Germline V gene data show CDR1 as SGHNT and CDR2 as YYREEE (reference sequence). Trimming took 4 bases from V and 0 from J, leaving 17 bases between them. The CDR3 extends over 16 amino acids. The CDR3 sequence: CASSTPGRDISYEQYF. The CDR3 DNA follows: TGTGCCAGCAGCACCCCTGGCCGGGACATCTCCTACGAGCAGTACTTC.

Turning to this clone: This CDR3 fails to terminate in the conserved phenylalanine or tryptophan, so it likely reflects a read error. Because the CDR3's place on the DNA is in doubt, the DNA is left out and the CDR3 is given as listed by TCRdb. The chain employs TRBV6-9 and TRBJ2-7; the table's D call of TRBD2 was not tested on the DNA. The CDR3 is 11 residues long, counting both termini. Germline assignment: CDR1 MNHGY and CDR2 SVAAGI. This chain's CDR3 is CATGTSGPVRI.

J is TRBJ2-5 and V is TRBV27, with 7 bases lining up with TRBD1. V trimming: 6 bases; J trimming: 7 bases; junction bases outside the gene matches: 8. The V gene's germline CDR1 is MNHEY and CDR2 SMNVEV (reference sequence). The CDR3 extends over 13 amino acids. The CDR3 spells CASSPTGYGTQYF. The CDR3 DNA sequence: TGTGCCAGCAGCCCGACAGGGTATGGGACCCAGTACTTC.

This clone showed up just once. The gene calls are TRBV19 and TRBJ2-5; TRBD2 is a possible D gene (6 bases). Per germline, CDR1 LNHDA and CDR2 SQIVND (reference sequence). V was trimmed by 1 base and J by 0 bases, leaving 9 bases between them. The CDR3 loop spans 15 amino acids. CDR3 amino acids: CASSIAGEDQETQYF. The CDR3 DNA is TGTGCCAGTAGTATAGCGGGAGAGGACCAAGAGACCCAGTACTTC.

This sequence joins TRBV28 and TRBJ2-3; D unresolved. Germline V CDR1 and CDR2: MDHEN, SYDVKM. This CDR3 spans 16 amino acids. Trimming took off 2 bases at V and 4 bases at J, with 16 bases between the two ends. In nucleotides, the CDR3 is TGTGCCAGCAGTTTAGTGGAGATCTTCGGCGCAGATACGCAGTATTTT. Translated, it gives CASSLVEIFGADTQYF.

The rearrangement joins TRBV30 to TRBJ2-6; TRBD2 is a possible D gene (6 bases). Germline CDR1 and CDR2: GTSNPN and SVGIG (reference sequence). Between the trimmed V and J ends, which lost 5 bases and 0 bases, there was a span of 11 bases. This CDR3 contains 15 residues. The CDR3 DNA is TGTGCCTGGGGGACTGGGAACTCTGGGGCCAACGTCCTGACTTTC. The encoded protein is CAWGTGNSGANVLTF.